This is a list of T cell receptor beta chains from one sample in a study of blood T cell repertoires in COVID-19. Measured with immunoSEQ multiplex PCR; TCRdb has only the in-frame clones, and not every one. The data hold around 46,000 clones, with approximately 83% observed a single time. Specimen: peripheral blood. The receptors originated from a man between 70 and 80 years old with acute or convalescent COVID-19. CDR3s include the opening cysteine and the closing phenylalanine or tryptophan. A D gene is named only where the DNA matches it firmly. Clone sizes are given selectively: once, few, many, or a class where the clone is expanded.

clone size | J gene | D gene | V gene | CDR3 DNA | CDR3 protein
. | TRBJ2-1 | . | TRBV6-5 | TGTGCCAGCAAAAGGGGACTCTCCTACAATGAGCAGTTCTTC | CASKRGLSYNEQFF
. | TRBJ2-1 | TRBD1 | TRBV11-3 | TGTGCCAGCAGCGGCCGGACAGGGAGCGATGAGCAGTTCTTC | CASSGRTGSDEQFF
. | TRBJ1-2 | . | TRBV27 | TGTGCCAGCAGTCCCTCCGTGGGAGGCTCCTATGGCTACACCTTC | CASSPSVGGSYGYTF
. | TRBJ2-5 | TRBD1 | TRBV11-3 | TGTGCCAGTTCCCATGTGACCGGGACAGGGGCGAAGGAGACCCAGTACTTC | CASSHVTGTGAKETQYF
. | TRBJ2-1 | . | TRBV25-1 | TGTGCCAGCAGTGCAGAAGACAATGAGCAGTTCTTC | CASSAEDNEQFF
. | TRBJ1-4 | . | TRBV19 | TGTGCCAGTAGTGTCGGAGGATCCGGGACTAATGAAAAACTGTTTTTT | CASSVGGSGTNEKLFF
many | TRBJ1-5 | TRBD1 | TRBV5-1 | TGCGCCAGCAGCTTGGGGGCAGGGGGCCAGCCCCAGCATTTT | CASSLGAGGQPQHF
. | TRBJ2-3 | . | TRBV19 | TGTGCCAGTAGTGCCCTGCCAGCAGATACGCAGTATTTT | CASSALPADTQYF
. | TRBJ2-2 | . | TRBV9 | TGTGCCAGCAGCGTAGGAGGCTCAGGGTACATCACCGGGGAGCTGTTTTTT | CASSVGGSGYITGELFF
. | TRBJ2-1 | . | TRBV11-3 | TGTGCCAGCAGCTACTCCGGGACAAATGAGCAGTTCTTC | CASSYSGTNEQFF
. | TRBJ2-1 | TRBD2 | TRBV29-1 | TGCAGCGTTGAAGGACTAGCGGTCCCTAGCTCCTACAATGAGCAGTTCTTC | CSVEGLAVPSSYNEQFF
. | TRBJ2-1 | TRBD1 | TRBV11-3 | TGTGCCAGCAGCTTATACGGAGACAGGGGATACAATGAGCAGTTCTTC | CASSLYGDRGYNEQFF
. | TRBJ1-3 | . | TRBV11-2 | TGTGCCAGCAGCCGAGGCAGTTGGAGGGGAGGAAACACCATATATTTT | CASSRGSWRGGNTIYF
. | TRBJ1-1 | . | TRBV5-4 | TGTGCCAGCAGCTTGCCGGGACACGGGAACACTGAAGCTTTCTTT | CASSLPGHGNTEAFF
. | TRBJ1-2 | . | TRBV2 | TGTGCCAGCAGTGAGGCAGACTATGGCTACACCTTC | CASSEADYGYTF
. | TRBJ1-6 | TRBD1 | TRBV10-3 | TGTGCCATCAGTGCTGACAGGGATTCACCCCTCCACTTT | CAISADRDSPLHF
. | TRBJ2-1 | TRBD1 | TRBV4-2 | TGTGCCAGCAGCCACGGACAGGGATCCTACAATGAGCAGTTCTTC | CASSHGQGSYNEQFF
. | TRBJ2-3 | . | TRBV6-5 | TGTGCCAGCAGACATCACAGAGATACGCAGTATTTT | CASRHHRDTQYF
. | TRBJ1-2 | . | TRBV30 | TGTGCCTGGGACACAGGGAGGGTTAACTATGGCTACACCTTC | CAWDTGRVNYGYTF
. | TRBJ1-5 | TRBD1 | TRBV7-9 | TGTGCCAGCAGCCAGACAGGGACCCAGCCCCAGCATTTT | CASSQTGTQPQHF
. | TRBJ1-4 | . | TRBV4-2 | TGTGCCAGCAGCCAAGTGGCAGGGGTAGACGAAAAACTGTTTTTT | CASSQVAGVDEKLFF
few | TRBJ1-1 | . | TRBV6-4 | TGTGCCAGCAGTGAGTCTGGTAGCGCCGAAGCTTTCTTT | CASSESGSAEAFF
. | TRBJ1-1 | . | TRBV7-3 | TGTGCCAGCAGCCTTCGGGTGGCAGACACTGAAGCTTTCTTT | CASSLRVADTEAFF
. | TRBJ2-1 | . | TRBV27 | TGTGCCAGCAGCTCTACTATTTCCGCGAGGTATGAGCAGTTCTTC | CASSSTISARYEQFF
once | TRBJ2-1 | . | TRBV27 | TGTGCCAGCAGTTTTATAGCGGATGGGAATGAGCAGTTCTTC | CASSFIADGNEQFF
. | TRBJ1-2 | . | TRBV16 | TGTGCCAGCAGCCAATACCGTACAGACTATGGCTACACCTTC | CASSQYRTDYGYTF
. | TRBJ1-5 | . | TRBV2 | TGTGCCAGCAATTTAGACGGGAATCAGCCCCAGCATTTT | CASNLDGNQPQHF
. | TRBJ2-2 | TRBD2 | TRBV19 | TGTGCCAGTAGCCCCCCCCTCAGCGGGGGGACGAACACCGGGGAGCTGTTTTTT | CASSPPLSGGTNTGELFF
. | TRBJ1-1 | TRBD1 | TRBV7-9 | TGTGCCAGCAGCCCCCGGACAGGGGGAATTAGCACTGAAGCTTTCTTT | CASSPRTGGISTEAFF
. | TRBJ1-2 | . | TRBV6-2/TRBV6-3 | TGTGCCAGCAGTTACGATCAGGGGAGAGGCTACACCTTC | CASSYDQGRGYTF
. | TRBJ2-5 | . | TRBV11-2 | TGTGCCAGCAGCTTAGAGAGGGCCAGGCAAGAGACCCAGTACTTC | CASSLERARQETQYF
. | TRBJ1-2 | . | TRBV7-9 | TGTGCCAGCAGCCCCCAGGGGCGCAACTATGGCTACACCTTC | CASSPQGRNYGYTF